Only a few counts were recorded for the clone carrying this T cell receptor beta chain. This entry belongs to a study of early T cells in non-severe SARS-CoV-2 infection. The wider study: Bulk RNA isolated from unsorted whole blood underwent sequencing; chains were not paired.

V dropped 1 base and J dropped 6 bases, with 12 bases sitting between them. The germline V gene has CDR1 SGHVS and CDR2 FNYEAQ. This CDR3 is 14 amino acids long. Unique molecular identifiers (one per individual cDNA molecule) were attached. TCRdb passed the 5' RACE reads through MiXCR, listing each CDR3 protein once. The table has 75,000 to 90,000 distinct CDR3 sequences, 8.5% to 12% seen once. This TCR was sampled from an adult who was a healthcare worker with PCR-confirmed SARS-CoV-2 infection or an uninfected control (not recorded which). This specimen was whole blood, taken at baseline. This chain joins TRBV7-6 and TRBJ1-2, with a tentative D call TRBD1 (5 bases). The chain's CDR3 is CASSLGGGSDGYTF. The CDR3 DNA sequence: TGTGCCAGCAGCTTAGGCGGGGGATCCGATGGCTACACCTTC.